This T cell receptor beta chain stems from a study of blood T cells in healthy people across ages. Study in general: About one barcoded beta molecule per two T cells was the capture yield of template switching. General study points: A roughly linear age-dependent decrease characterized TCR beta diversity per million T cells.

Then a second PCR, running roughly 6 to 11 cycles, was carried out with a sample-barcoded 5' primer and a J-beta primer mix. Individual samples furnished no less than 3 million CDR3-containing paired-end reads apiece. TCRdb passed the 5' RACE reads through MiXCR, listing each CDR3 protein once. The sample contains around 1,700,000 distinct CDR3 sequences, approximately 28% of which appear only once. This clonotype was recorded at least ten times. Its antigen is currently unknown. This receptor was taken from a woman in her 30s in good health. Sequencing was performed on blood.

CDR3 sequence (DNA): TGTGCCACCACCCTCGGGGGAGGAGTCACAGATACGCAGTATTTT. It translates to CATTLGGGVTDTQYF. The rearrangement joins TRBV15 to TRBJ2-3, with D maybe TRBD2 (6 bases). V lost 7 bases, J lost 2 bases, and 16 bases lay in between. This CDR3 has 15 residues. The germline V gene has CDR1 LNHNV and CDR2 YYDKDF (reference sequence). The entire variable domain, with the rest obtained from reference TRBV15 and TRBJ2-3, is as follows: DAMVIQNPRYQVTQFGKPVTLSCSQTLNHNVMYWYQQKSSQAPKLLFHYYDKDFNNEADTPDNFQSRRPNTSFCFLDIRSPGLGDTAMYLCATTLGGGVTDTQYFGPGTRLTVL.